Shown below are 22 T cell receptor beta chains from a single sample sequenced in a study of T cells in localized non-small cell lung cancer. Data came from immunoSEQ multiplex PCR; TCRdb stores just in-frame clones and leaves some out. The sample lists about 33,000 clones, around 87% occurring once. The specimen comprised peripheral blood mononuclear cells, sampled before any cancer treatment. The origin of the receptors is a man between 35 and 75 years old with stage III lung adenocarcinoma.

This chain connects TRBV7-2 to TRBJ2-7; D gene ambiguous. The ends were cut back, 4 bases at V and 3 bases at J, with 16 bases in the middle. There are 15 residues in the CDR3. CDR1 and CDR2 (germline): SGHTA, FQGNSA. DNA of the CDR3: TGTGCCAGCAGCTCCCGGACCTCCTCGGGCTACGAGCAGTACTTC. Translated, it gives CASSSRTSSGYEQYF.

This chain connects TRBV5-1 to TRBJ1-6, with D tentatively TRBD1 (6 bases). The V gene's germline CDR1 is SGHRS and CDR2 YFSETQ. The CDR3 spans 16 residues. Trimming removed 0 bases from V and 5 bases from J, with 12 bases in between. The CDR3 protein is CASSLAPGDHNSPLHF. The CDR3 nucleotides are TGCGCCAGCAGCTTGGCCCCAGGGGACCATAATTCACCCCTCCACTTT.

This clone was detected a few times. The gene calls are TRBV7-2 and TRBJ2-3, with a possible D match to TRBD1 (6 bases). Trimming stripped 1 base from V and 0 bases from J, with 8 bases between. Germline values: CDR1 SGHTA, CDR2 FQGNSA. The CDR3 spans 15 residues. This chain's CDR3 is CASSLDGGSTDTQYF. The CDR3 DNA sequence: TGTGCCAGCAGCTTAGATGGGGGCAGCACAGATACGCAGTATTTT.

The V and J genes are TRBV5-4 and TRBJ1-2; 7 bases are a match to TRBD1. The CDR3 contains 16 residues. Germline V gene lookup returns CDR1 SGHNT and CDR2 YYREEE (reference sequence). Trimming cost V 4 bases and J 4 bases; bases outside gene matches: 13. CDR3 DNA: TGTGCCAGCAGCCTCGCCCCAGGGGGTCAAGGCTATGGCTACACCTTC. Residues: CASSLAPGGQGYGYTF.

V is TRBV6-5 and J is TRBJ2-7, with D perhaps matching TRBD2 (5 bases). This CDR3 has 14 residues. From germline, CDR1 is MNHEY and CDR2 SVGAGI. The V end lost 3 bases, the J end lost 4 bases, and 13 bases lay between the germline ends. CDR3 coding DNA: TGTGCCAGCAGTTATGAACTAGTGTCGTACGAGCAGTACTTC. Translated, it gives CASSYELVSYEQYF.

The table lists this clone with a count of one. This chain connects TRBV7-6 to TRBJ2-2, with TRBD1 identical over 8 bases. The junction had 9 bases not matched to a gene; V was cut back by 0 bases and J by 3 bases. CDR1 SGHVS and CDR2 FNYEAQ come from the germline V gene. This CDR3 contains 18 residues. The CDR3 reads CASSLAGRQGLHTGELFF. The CDR3 DNA reads TGTGCCAGCAGCTTAGCTGGCCGACAGGGGTTGCACACCGGGGAGCTGTTTTTT.

The gene calls are TRBV30 and TRBJ1-1; 7 bases map to TRBD1. Trimming at V came to 0 bases and at J to 7 bases, leaving 29 bases not matched to a gene. Per the germline V gene, CDR1 is GTSNPN and CDR2 is SVGIG (reference sequence). The CDR3 consists of 21 residues. This chain's CDR3 is CAWSVPNSLPPLDRWGNEAFF. CDR3 DNA: TGTGCCTGGAGTGTACCTAACTCCTTACCCCCTTTGGACAGGTGGGGAAATGAAGCTTTCTTT.

This clone has only one observation. This sequence joins TRBV18 and TRBJ1-2; 7 positions agree with TRBD1. This CDR3 is built from 16 residues. Germline V gives CDR1 KGHSH, CDR2 LQKENI. Trimming at V came to 3 bases and at J to 8 bases, leaving 15 bases not matched to a gene. The CDR3 region has the DNA TGTGCCAGCTCACCCCTCAAATCGACAGGGTTATTAGGCTACACCTTC. Amino acid sequence: CASSPLKSTGLLGYTF. The whole variable domain, filled in from reference TRBV18 and TRBJ1-2, reads NAGVMQNPRHLVRRRGQEARLRCSPMKGHSHVYWYRQLPEEGLKFMVYLQKENIIDESGMPKERFSAEFPKEGPSILRIQQVVRGDSAAYFCASSPLKSTGLLGYTFGSGTRLTVV.

The chain recombines TRBV7-3 with TRBJ2-2; D is uncertain. This CDR3 contains 13 residues. The V gene's germline CDR1 is SGHTA and CDR2 FQGTGA. Trimming removed 0 bases from V and 5 bases from J, with 4 bases in between. CDR3 region: CASSLTGTGELFF. Written as DNA, the CDR3 is TGTGCCAGCAGCTTAACAGGGACCGGGGAGCTGTTTTTT.

The J gene is TRBJ1-1, the V gene TRBV6-5; D possibly corresponds to TRBD1 (5 bases). This CDR3 has 12 amino acids. V was trimmed by 6 bases and J by 4 bases, leaving 9 bases between them. CDR1 MNHEY and CDR2 SVGAGI come from the germline V gene. The CDR3 DNA reads as TGTGCCAGCAGAAGGGACGTCACTGAAGCTTTCTTT. Protein sequence: CASRRDVTEAFF.

The chain carries TRBV27 and TRBJ2-1; the match to TRBD1 covers 9 bases. Germline CDR1 reads MNHEY; CDR2 reads SMNVEV (reference sequence). Losses at the gene ends were 2 bases for V and 8 bases for J; bases not matched to a gene: 7. The CDR3 is 15 residues long. CDR3 sequence (DNA): TGTGCCAGCAGTTTACAAAACAGGGGGCCGGATGAGCAGTTCTTC. This encodes CASSLQNRGPDEQFF.

This clone was observed a handful of times. The rearrangement joins TRBV15 to TRBJ1-5; D ambiguous. The V gene lost 1 base and the J gene lost 1 base, with 8 bases spanning the gap. Germline CDR1 reads LNHNV; CDR2 reads YYDKDF (reference sequence). The CDR3 spans 15 residues. The CDR3 sequence: CATSRGRLSNQPQHF. DNA for the CDR3: TGTGCCACCAGCAGAGGCAGGCTGAGCAATCAGCCCCAGCATTTT.

The chain combines TRBV28 with TRBJ1-4; D is perhaps TRBD1 (6 bases). Trimming pared 6 bases from V and 3 bases from J, leaving 14 bases between. The CDR3 consists of 15 residues. Looked up from germline, CDR1 is MDHEN and CDR2 is SYDVKM. In DNA, the CDR3 is TGTGCCAGCAGACTCGAGGGGGTCCCTAATGAAAAACTGTTTTTT. Translating it yields CASRLEGVPNEKLFF.

V is TRBV5-6 and J is TRBJ1-2, with unresolved D. The CDR3 length is 15 residues. The germline V gene encodes CDR1 SGHDT and CDR2 YYEEEE. The V end was cut by 4 bases, the J end by 4 bases, with 17 bases between. The CDR3 spells CASSPMSGFVYGYTF. In DNA form, the CDR3 reads TGTGCCAGCAGCCCGATGAGCGGGTTTGTCTATGGCTACACCTTC.

The chain carries TRBV18 and TRBJ2-2; D unclear. The CDR3 loop spans 14 amino acids. V lost 0 bases, J lost 4 bases, and 6 bases lay in between. Germline CDR1 and CDR2: KGHSH and LQKENI. The CDR3 bases are TGTGCCAGCTCACCACCTAGTGTCACCGGGGAGCTGTTTTTT. It is translated as CASSPPSVTGELFF. Drawing the rest from reference TRBV18 and TRBJ2-2, the complete variable domain is NAGVMQNPRHLVRRRGQEARLRCSPMKGHSHVYWYRQLPEEGLKFMVYLQKENIIDESGMPKERFSAEFPKEGPSILRIQQVVRGDSAAYFCASSPPSVTGELFFGEGSRLTVL.

The chain couples TRBV7-2 to TRBJ2-1; D remains unclear. This CDR3 is 14 amino acids long. Germline loops: CDR1 SGHTA, CDR2 FQGNSA. Deletions cut 1 base from V and 1 base from J, with 5 bases between. The CDR3 is CASSLVRSYNEQFF. DNA for the CDR3: TGTGCCAGCAGCTTAGTACGATCCTACAATGAGCAGTTCTTC.

The V call is TRBV19, the J call TRBJ2-5; D is tentatively TRBD1 or TRBD2 (6 bases each). The germline gives CDR1 LNHDA, CDR2 SQIVND (reference sequence). V lost 3 bases to trimming and J lost 5 bases, with 13 bases between them. This CDR3 comprises 14 residues. The chain's CDR3 is CASSIARRGETQYF. The CDR3 bases are TGTGCCAGTAGTATCGCCAGGAGGGGGGAGACCCAGTACTTC. The entire variable domain, with the rest obtained from reference TRBV19 and TRBJ2-5, is as follows: DGGITQSPKYLFRKEGQNVTLSCEQNLNHDAMYWYRQDPGQGLRLIYYSQIVNDFQKGDIAEGYSVSREKKESFPLTVTSAQKNPTAFYLCASSIARRGETQYFGPGTRLLVL.

The chain has TRBV5-6 and TRBJ1-2; no reliable D call. Germline V gene data show CDR1 as SGHDT and CDR2 as YYEEEE. The CDR3 totals 14 residues. V lost 1 base and J 5 bases, leaving 12 bases between the germline ends. CDR3 region: CASSLSLERYGYTF. The CDR3 DNA reads as TGTGCCAGCAGCTTGTCTTTGGAGCGATATGGCTACACCTTC.

The gene calls are TRBV27 and TRBJ2-1; 8 bases are a match to TRBD2. CDR3 length: 20 amino acids. Germline loops: CDR1 MNHEY, CDR2 SMNVEV (reference sequence). V shed 7 bases, J shed 4 bases, and the junction held 24 bases outside the gene matches. The CDR3 bases are TGTGCCAGCACCCGAACCTCTCTTAGAGTTACAGCGGGGGTTTACAATGAGCAGTTCTTC. Protein product: CASTRTSLRVTAGVYNEQFF.

The V call is TRBV7-9, the J call TRBJ1-4; the D gene is possibly TRBD1 (6 bases). Germline values: CDR1 SEHNR, CDR2 FQNEAQ (reference sequence). There are 17 residues in the CDR3. The germline V and J ends were trimmed by 1 base and 8 bases, with 20 bases remaining between them. The chain's CDR3 is CASSLVGTYPGREKLFF. DNA for the CDR3: TGTGCCAGCAGCTTAGTTGGGACATACCCCGGGCGGGAAAAACTGTTTTTT.

This clone was picked up one time. This rearrangement joins TRBV2 to TRBJ2-6; D is uncertain. CDR1 and CDR2 from the germline V gene are SNHLY and FYNNEI. The CDR3 is 14 amino acids. V lost 7 bases to trimming and J lost 0 bases, with 7 bases between them. CDR3 sequence (DNA): TGTGCCAGCATGGGGTCCTCTGGGGCCAACGTCCTGACTTTC. Translating it yields CASMGSSGANVLTF. The full variable domain, rest sourced from reference TRBV2 and TRBJ2-6, is EPEVTQTPSHQVTQMGQEVILRCVPISNHLYFYWYRQILGQKVEFLVSFYNNEISEKSEIFDDQFSVERPDGSNFTLKIRSTKLEDSAMYFCASMGSSGANVLTFGAGSRLTVL.

J is TRBJ2-3 and V is TRBV4-3; 11 positions match TRBD2. Unmatched junction bases numbered 5, after V lost 1 base and J lost 2 bases. This CDR3 is built from 17 residues. Germline values: CDR1 LGHNA, CDR2 YSLEER. DNA for the CDR3: TGCGCCAGCAGCCAAGGTCTAGCGGGGGGTTTCACAGATACGCAGTATTTT. This translates into CASSQGLAGGFTDTQYF.